This T cell receptor (beta chain) was recovered during a study of T cells after yellow fever vaccination. Overall study results and limits: On re-exposure, the response was weaker but peaked faster, at day 5 versus 15. Contamination of FACS-sorted repertoires by abundant clonotypes from the bulk population could occur. Subsequent to the booster, the majority of primary-vaccination clones reappeared (roughly 95% CD4, approximately 90% CD8).

This clonotype was counted only a few times. The antigen remains undetermined. They built TCR cDNA with 5'RACE template switching, a step that put in a universal primer site and UMIs. TCRdb used MiXCR to reprocess the 5' RACE reads, holding one entry per CDR3 protein. The data hold fewer than 90,000 distinct CDR3 sequences, with approximately 7% observed a single time. V lost 5 bases to trimming and J lost 1 base, with 6 bases between them. CDR1 is LNHNV and CDR2 is YYDKDF in the germline V gene (reference sequence). The CDR3 extends over 14 amino acids. The sequencing here drew on CD8+ T cells sorted from PBMCs, taken 4 to 6 days after the first yellow fever vaccination. The rearrangement links TRBV15 to TRBJ1-6; D gene unclear. The receptor was isolated from a man between 18 and 29 years old who received the YFV17D yellow fever vaccine. As DNA, the CDR3 is TGTGCCACCAGCCATACGTCCTATAATTCACCCCTCCACTTT. Amino acids: CATSHTSYNSPLHF.